The TCR beta chain described here comes from a study of cytomegalovirus exposure and HLA in healthy donors. Study-wide context: Ancestry clustering placed 70% to 90% of roughly 400 genotyped donors in the Caucasian-associated cluster.

This PCR relied on a set of 60 Vbeta primers and 13 Jbeta primers. Per the authors' pipeline: Later, an analysis found 80 million or so unique TCR beta chains, and 9.5 million to 11 million of these were shared. The repertoire was sequenced with immunoSEQ multiplex PCR; TCRdb's copy has only in-frame clones and lacks some. That table furnishes V, J and clone size, whereas the DNA furnished D and trimming. In the table there are under 200,000 clones, around 77% of which are singletons. On this clone: The target antigen is unknown.

Findings and limits, study-wide: A missense variant in DCLRE1C was later tied to TCR beta V- and J-gene trimming. Rarity characterized most TCR sequences, yet some public TCRs appeared in many donors.

V lost 2 bases and J 1 base, leaving 15 bases between the germline ends. There are 16 residues in the CDR3. The germline CDR1 and CDR2 sequences are SGHTA and FQGNSA. The source is a man in his 60s in good health and CMV-seronegative. The V call is TRBV7-2, the J call TRBJ2-7; possible D gene TRBD1, 6 bases. Sequenced material: PBMCs. The CDR3 is CASSLRPDSVSYEQYF. The CDR3 DNA reads as TGTGCCAGCAGCTTACGGCCGGACAGCGTTTCCTACGAGCAGTACTTC.